One sample yielded the 3 T cell receptor beta chains listed below, sequenced in a study of blood T cell repertoires in COVID-19. Generated by immunoSEQ multiplex PCR, the TCRdb table keeps only in-frame clones and is missing some. This table has a few hundred thousand clones, around 86% appearing once. Source material: peripheral blood. Every receptor here comes from a woman in her forties or fifties with COVID-19, enrolled during active disease.

V and J are TRBV14 and TRBJ2-5; 12 nucleotides agree with TRBD1. V gave up 0 bases and J gave up 7 bases; unmatched junction bases: 9. The germline V gene has CDR1 SGHDN and CDR2 FVKESK. The CDR3 is 17 amino acids. The CDR3 DNA follows: TGTGCCAGCAGCCAAGAGCGCGGGACAGGGGGCCGAGGGACCCAGTACTTC. Protein sequence: CASSQERGTGGRGTQYF.

This clone was recorded a few times. The rearrangement joins TRBV19 to TRBJ1-6; a weak D match, TRBD1 (6 bases). The germline V gene encodes CDR1 LNHDA and CDR2 SQIVND (reference sequence). This CDR3 is 15 amino acids long. Trimming removed 5 bases from V and 7 bases from J, with 15 bases in between. CDR3 amino acids: CASSVQGEGNSPLHF. CDR3 coding DNA: TGTGCCAGTAGTGTACAGGGTGAAGGCAATTCACCCCTCCACTTT. Full variable domain (rest looked up from reference TRBV19 and TRBJ1-6): DGGITQSPKYLFRKEGQNVTLSCEQNLNHDAMYWYRQDPGQGLRLIYYSQIVNDFQKGDIAEGYSVSREKKESFPLTVTSAQKNPTAFYLCASSVQGEGNSPLHFGNGTRLTVT.

V gene TRBV5-6 combines with J gene TRBJ2-1; tentatively, D is TRBD2 (5 bases). Germline V gives CDR1 SGHDT, CDR2 YYEEEE. The CDR3 is 16 residues long. Trimming took 0 bases from V and 6 from J, leaving 16 bases between them. The chain's CDR3 is CASSLVGGLRGNEQFF. The CDR3 DNA follows: TGTGCCAGCAGCTTGGTCGGTGGACTGAGAGGCAATGAGCAGTTCTTC.